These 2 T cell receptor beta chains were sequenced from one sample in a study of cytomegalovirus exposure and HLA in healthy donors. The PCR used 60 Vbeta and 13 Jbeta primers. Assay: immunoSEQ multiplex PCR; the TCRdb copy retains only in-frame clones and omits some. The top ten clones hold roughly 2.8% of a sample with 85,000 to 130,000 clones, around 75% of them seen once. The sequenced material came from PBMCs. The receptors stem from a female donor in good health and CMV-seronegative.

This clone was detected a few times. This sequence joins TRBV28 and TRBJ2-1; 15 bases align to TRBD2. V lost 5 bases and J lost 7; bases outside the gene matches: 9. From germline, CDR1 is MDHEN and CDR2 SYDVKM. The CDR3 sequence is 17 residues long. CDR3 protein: CASSPPGLAGGRNEQFF. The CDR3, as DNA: TGTGCCAGCAGTCCACCGGGACTAGCGGGAGGAAGGAATGAGCAGTTCTTC.

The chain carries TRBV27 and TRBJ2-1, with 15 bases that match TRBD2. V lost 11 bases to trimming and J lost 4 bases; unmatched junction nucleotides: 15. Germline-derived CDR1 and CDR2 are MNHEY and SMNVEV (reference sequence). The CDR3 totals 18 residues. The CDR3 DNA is TGTGCCTCTTGCTACGGACTAGCGGGAGGGCCCACATACAATGAGCAGTTCTTC. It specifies CASCYGLAGGPTYNEQFF.